Reported below is one TCR beta chain. TCRdb processed the PCR reads anew with MiXCR; each CDR3 protein has one entry. This table holds roughly 14,000 distinct CDR3 sequences, roughly half found once. The sample originates from a study of tumor-infiltrating lymphocytes in oesophageal squamous cell carcinoma. The CDR3 runs 17 residues. CDR1 is SGHVS and CDR2 is FNYEAQ in the germline V gene. The V end was cut by 1 base, the J end by 5 bases, with 18 bases between. The clonotype originates from a male donor with esophageal squamous cell carcinoma. What was sequenced was blood. The chain carries TRBV7-6 and TRBJ2-1; possible D gene TRBD1, 6 bases. The DNA of the CDR3 is TGTGCCAGCAGCTTAGGAGTATCGGCAGGGGCCCACAATGAGCAGTTCTTC. This translates into CASSLGVSAGAHNEQFF.